The TCR beta chain described here comes from a study of cytomegalovirus exposure and HLA in healthy donors. Points from the study as a whole: TCR beta sequences reportedly predicted most subjects' HLA-A and HLA-B alleles accurately. Most of the TCR beta V segments (in an earlier analysis) were productive either about 87% or about 30% of the time. HLA alleles showed associations with 16,951 TCR beta sequences in a later analysis, at a 0.05 false discovery rate.

PCR used 60 Vbeta primers and 13 Jbeta primers. Authors' data handling: Later reanalysis found tens of millions of unique TCR beta chains, around 10 million of them shared. Only in-frame clones appear in the TCRdb table, and some are missing; sequencing was by immunoSEQ multiplex PCR. V and J calls and clone size come straight from that table; D and trimming were deduced from the DNA. The sample lists approximately 100,000 clones; about 62% were seen once. This clone showed up just a few times. No antigen is known for it. Sequencing was done on a sample of PBMCs. This clonotype originated in a man younger than 45 in good health and CMV-seronegative.

The CDR3 coding sequence is TGTGCCAGCTCAACCGACAATAGTAATTCACCCCTCCACTTT. Protein sequence: CASSTDNSNSPLHF. V usage is TRBV18 and J usage is TRBJ1-6; no firm D call. V gave up 5 bases and J gave up 6 bases, with 11 bases separating them. This CDR3 is 14 amino acids long. Germline-derived CDR1 and CDR2 are KGHSH and LQKENI.